The clone carrying this T cell receptor beta chain was picked up many times. The sample originates from a study of T cells in Graves' hyperthyroidism and ophthalmopathy. TCR beta CDR3 regions were amplified from RNA transcripts. During a first-round RT-PCR of the TCR CDR3, the HTBI primer set was used. TCRdb itself ran the multiplex PCR reads through MiXCR, one entry per CDR3 protein. Among around 300,000 distinct CDR3 sequences, roughly 13% were seen once, and the ten largest hold roughly 7.7%. Per germline, CDR1 DFQATT and CDR2 SNEGSKA (reference sequence). The V gene end was trimmed by 1 base and the J gene end by 5 bases; junction bases not matched to a gene: 10. The CDR3 runs to 17 residues.

This receptor was identified in a woman aged 40 to 49 with Graves' hyperthyroidism. The rearrangement links TRBV20-1 to TRBJ2-5; TRBD2 matches at 13 bases. The sequenced material came from blood. CDR3 loop: CSARAWTSGSGGETQYF. For the CDR3, the DNA is TGCAGTGCTAGAGCCTGGACTAGCGGGAGTGGGGGGGAGACCCAGTACTTC.